This passage covers 9 T cell receptor beta chains from one sample sequenced in a study of monozygotic twins with cystic fibrosis. This table comes from immunoSEQ multiplex PCR, and its TCRdb copy is limited to in-frame clones, with some not included. The data show about 19,000 clones, around 97% seen once. Source material: blood. The receptors shown here come from a woman aged 25 to 39 with cystic fibrosis.

This chain joins TRBV18 and TRBJ1-4; TRBD1 is a possible D gene (5 bases). The CDR3 totals 13 residues. V lost 3 bases to trimming and J lost 11 bases, with 13 bases between them. Per germline, CDR1 KGHSH and CDR2 LQKENI. The CDR3 loop is CASSPPGGRKLFF. CDR3 in DNA: TGTGCCAGCTCACCTCCCGGGGGGAGGAAACTGTTTTTT.

The chain uses TRBV10-2 and TRBJ2-7; D might be TRBD1 (5 bases). V gave up 4 bases and J gave up 5 bases, with 12 bases separating them. CDR3 length: 13 amino acids. CDR1 is WSHSY and CDR2 is SAAADI in the germline V gene. This chain's CDR3 is CASSGLRGDEQYF. CDR3 in DNA: TGCGCCAGCAGTGGTCTTAGGGGTGACGAGCAGTACTTC.

The gene calls are TRBV5-1 and TRBJ1-1; D is possibly TRBD1 (6 bases). Per germline, CDR1 SGHRS and CDR2 YFSETQ. The CDR3 loop spans 18 amino acids. V lost 3 bases, J lost 1 base, and 22 bases lay in between. CDR3 sequence: CASSYQNKPGTTNTEAFF. The CDR3 bases are TGCGCCAGCAGCTATCAAAACAAGCCCGGGACAACGAACACTGAAGCTTTCTTT.

J is TRBJ2-3 and V is TRBV5-4; TRBD2 agrees at 9 bases. This CDR3 has 15 amino acids. J gave up 3 bases and V 6 bases, and 8 bases lay outside the gene matches. The germline V gene encodes CDR1 SGHNT and CDR2 YYREEE (reference sequence). The CDR3 protein is CASKSQRGETDTQYF. The CDR3, as DNA: TGTGCCAGCAAAAGCCAGCGGGGGGAGACAGATACGCAGTATTTT.

The CDR3 here is CASSNSAGAAYEQYF. CDR3 in DNA: TGTGCCAGCAGTAACTCTGCCGGGGCCGCCTACGAGCAGTACTTC. The chain links TRBV28 to TRBJ2-7; either TRBD1 or TRBD2 may supply D (5 bases each). V dropped 5 bases and J dropped 2 bases, with 16 bases sitting between them. The CDR3 consists of 15 residues. CDR1 and CDR2 (germline): MDHEN, SYDVKM. The full variable domain, in which reference TRBV28 and TRBJ2-7 provide the parts outside the CDR3, is DVKVTQSSRYLVKRTGEKVFLECVQDMDHENMFWYRQDPGLGLRLIYFSYDVKMKEKGDIPEGYSVSREKKERFSLILESASTNQTSMYLCASSNSAGAAYEQYFGPGTRLTVT.

The rearrangement links TRBV19 to TRBJ1-5; 7 bases match TRBD1. The V gene end was trimmed by 5 bases and the J gene end by 5 bases; junction bases not matched to a gene: 9. The germline gives CDR1 LNHDA, CDR2 SQIVND (reference sequence). The CDR3 runs 15 residues. The CDR3: CASSSGTVLYQPQHF. For the CDR3, the DNA is TGTGCCAGTAGTTCCGGGACAGTTTTGTATCAGCCCCAGCATTTT.

The rearrangement uses TRBV30 and TRBJ2-5, with TRBD2 as a possible D gene (5 bases). Deletions cut 8 bases from V and 4 bases from J, with 17 bases between. CDR3 length: 13 residues. The germline CDR1 and CDR2 sequences are GTSNPN and SVGIG (reference sequence). CDR3 protein: CASSREFIETQYF. Here the CDR3 DNA reads TGTGCCAGCTCCCGGGAATTCATAGAGACCCAGTACTTC.

The CDR3 reads CASRASDRGGSGNTIYF. DNA of the CDR3: TGCGCCAGCAGAGCTAGTGACAGGGGGGGCTCTGGAAACACCATATATTTT. The chain is built from TRBV5-1 and TRBJ1-3; 9 bases line up with TRBD1. The CDR3 is made up of 17 amino acids. Unmatched junction bases numbered 9, after V lost 5 bases and J lost 0 bases. CDR1 SGHRS and CDR2 YFSETQ come from the germline V gene. Based on the CDR3 plus reference TRBV5-1 and TRBJ1-3, the full variable domain is KAGVTQTPRYLIKTRGQQVTLSCSPISGHRSVSWYQQTPGQGLQFLFEYFSETQRNKGNFPGRFSGRQFSNSRSEMNVSTLELGDSALYLCASRASDRGGSGNTIYFGEGSWLTVV.

V usage is TRBV5-1 and J usage is TRBJ2-6; D possibly corresponds to TRBD1 (6 bases). This CDR3 is 17 amino acids long. V was clipped by 5 bases and J by 4 bases, with 19 bases between them. CDR1 is SGHRS and CDR2 is YFSETQ in the germline V gene. The CDR3 loop reads CASRLTGTPVGANVLTF. Here the CDR3 DNA reads TGCGCCAGCAGACTTACAGGGACCCCTGTGGGGGCCAACGTCCTGACTTTC. The whole variable domain, filled in from reference TRBV5-1 and TRBJ2-6, reads KAGVTQTPRYLIKTRGQQVTLSCSPISGHRSVSWYQQTPGQGLQFLFEYFSETQRNKGNFPGRFSGRQFSNSRSEMNVSTLELGDSALYLCASRLTGTPVGANVLTFGAGSRLTVL.